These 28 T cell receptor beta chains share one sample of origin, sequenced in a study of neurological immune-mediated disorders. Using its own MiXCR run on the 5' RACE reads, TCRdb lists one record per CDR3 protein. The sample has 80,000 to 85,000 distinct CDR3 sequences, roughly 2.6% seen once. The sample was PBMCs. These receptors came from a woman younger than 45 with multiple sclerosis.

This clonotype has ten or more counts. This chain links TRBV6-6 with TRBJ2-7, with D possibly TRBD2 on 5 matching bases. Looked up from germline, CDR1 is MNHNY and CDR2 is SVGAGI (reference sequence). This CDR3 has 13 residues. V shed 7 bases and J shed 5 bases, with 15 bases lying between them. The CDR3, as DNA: TGTGCCAGCATTCTAACGGGGAGCGACGAGCAGTACTTC. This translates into CASILTGSDEQYF.

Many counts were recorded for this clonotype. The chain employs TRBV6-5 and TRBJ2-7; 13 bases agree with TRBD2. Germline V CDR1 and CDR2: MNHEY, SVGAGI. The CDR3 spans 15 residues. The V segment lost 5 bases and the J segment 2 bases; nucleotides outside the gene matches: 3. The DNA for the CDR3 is TGTGCCAGCAGTCACGGGACTAGCGGGACCTACGAGCAGTACTTC. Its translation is CASSHGTSGTYEQYF.

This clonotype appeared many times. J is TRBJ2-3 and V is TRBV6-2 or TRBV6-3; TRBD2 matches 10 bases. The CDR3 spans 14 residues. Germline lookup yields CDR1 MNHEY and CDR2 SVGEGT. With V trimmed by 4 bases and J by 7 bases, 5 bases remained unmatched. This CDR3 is CASSWASGSYTQYF. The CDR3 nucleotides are TGTGCCAGCAGTTGGGCTAGCGGGAGCTATACGCAGTATTTT.

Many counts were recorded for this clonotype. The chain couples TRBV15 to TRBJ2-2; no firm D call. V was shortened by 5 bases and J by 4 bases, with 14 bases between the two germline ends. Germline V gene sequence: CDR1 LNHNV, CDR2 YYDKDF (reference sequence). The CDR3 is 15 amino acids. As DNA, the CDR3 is TGTGCCACCAGCCCCCGATCTTCATCCACCGGGGAGCTGTTTTTT. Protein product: CATSPRSSSTGELFF.

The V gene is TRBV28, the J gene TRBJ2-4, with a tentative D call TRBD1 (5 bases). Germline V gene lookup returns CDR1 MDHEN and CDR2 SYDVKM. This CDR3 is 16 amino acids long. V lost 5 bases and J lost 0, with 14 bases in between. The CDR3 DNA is TGTGCCAGCAGTCCCCTCAGGGCCCTAGCCAAAAACATTCAGTACTTC. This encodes CASSPLRALAKNIQYF. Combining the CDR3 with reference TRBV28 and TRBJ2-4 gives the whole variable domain DVKVTQSSRYLVKRTGEKVFLECVQDMDHENMFWYRQDPGLGLRLIYFSYDVKMKEKGDIPEGYSVSREKKERFSLILESASTNQTSMYLCASSPLRALAKNIQYFGAGTRLSVL.

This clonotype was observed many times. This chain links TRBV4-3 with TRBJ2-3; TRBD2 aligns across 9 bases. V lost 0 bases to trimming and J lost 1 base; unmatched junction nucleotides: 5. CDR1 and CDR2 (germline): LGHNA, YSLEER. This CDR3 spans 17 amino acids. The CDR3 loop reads CASSQDPPSGGTDTQYF. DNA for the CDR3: TGCGCCAGCAGCCAAGACCCCCCTAGCGGGGGCACAGATACGCAGTATTTT.

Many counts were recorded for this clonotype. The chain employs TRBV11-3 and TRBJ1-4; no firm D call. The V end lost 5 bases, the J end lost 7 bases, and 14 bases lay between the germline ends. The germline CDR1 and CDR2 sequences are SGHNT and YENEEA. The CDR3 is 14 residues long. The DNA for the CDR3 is TGTGCCAGCAGCCCGACAACTTGGAGTGAAAAACTGTTTTTT. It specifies CASSPTTWSEKLFF.

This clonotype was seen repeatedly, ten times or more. CDR3: CASSLDPSGELDTQYF. The CDR3 DNA is TGTGCCAGCAGTTTAGACCCTAGCGGGGAACTAGATACGCAGTATTTT. The chain combines TRBV27 with TRBJ2-3, with TRBD2 matching over 9 bases. This CDR3 comprises 16 residues. CDR1 and CDR2 from the germline V gene are MNHEY and SMNVEV (reference sequence). The V gene end was trimmed by 2 bases and the J gene end by 5 bases; junction bases not matched to a gene: 8.

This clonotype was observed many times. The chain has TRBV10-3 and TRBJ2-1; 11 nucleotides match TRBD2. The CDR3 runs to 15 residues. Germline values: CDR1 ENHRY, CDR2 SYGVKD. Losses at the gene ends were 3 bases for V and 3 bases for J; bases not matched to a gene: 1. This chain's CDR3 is CAISETSGSYNEQFF. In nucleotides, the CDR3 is TGTGCCATCAGTGAAACTAGCGGGAGCTACAATGAGCAGTTCTTC.

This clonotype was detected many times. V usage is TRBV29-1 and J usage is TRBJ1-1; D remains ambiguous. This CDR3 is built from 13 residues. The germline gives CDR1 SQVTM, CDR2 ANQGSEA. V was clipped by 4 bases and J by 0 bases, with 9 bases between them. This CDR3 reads CSVVPLMNTEAFF. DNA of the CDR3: TGCAGCGTTGTTCCCTTAATGAACACTGAAGCTTTCTTT.

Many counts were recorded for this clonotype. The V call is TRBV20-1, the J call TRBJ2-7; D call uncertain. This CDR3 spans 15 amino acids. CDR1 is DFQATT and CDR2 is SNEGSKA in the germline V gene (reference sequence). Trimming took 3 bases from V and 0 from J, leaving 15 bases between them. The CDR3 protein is CSARDGTVPSYEQYF. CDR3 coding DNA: TGCAGTGCTAGGGATGGTACAGTACCCTCCTACGAGCAGTACTTC.

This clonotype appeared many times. CDR3 coding DNA: TGTGCCAGCAGTGTTCCCCCTCTAGATACGCAGTATTTT. Its protein is CASSVPPLDTQYF. The chain combines TRBV25-1 with TRBJ2-3, with D unresolved. The length of the CDR3 is 13 residues. Germline V gene data show CDR1 as MGHDK and CDR2 as SYGVNS. Trimming took 4 bases from V and 5 from J, leaving 10 bases between them. The full variable domain, completed using reference TRBV25-1 and TRBJ2-3, is EADIYQTPRYLVIGTGKKITLECSQTMGHDKMYWYQQDPGMELHLIHYSYGVNSTEKGDLSSESTVSRIRTEHFPLTLESARPSHTSQYLCASSVPPLDTQYFGPGTRLTVL.

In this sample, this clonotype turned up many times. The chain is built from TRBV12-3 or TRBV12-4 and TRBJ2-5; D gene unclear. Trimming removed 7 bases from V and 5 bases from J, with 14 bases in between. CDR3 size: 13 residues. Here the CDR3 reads CASIKAPRETQYF. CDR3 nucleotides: TGTGCCAGCATCAAAGCCCCGCGGGAGACCCAGTACTTC.

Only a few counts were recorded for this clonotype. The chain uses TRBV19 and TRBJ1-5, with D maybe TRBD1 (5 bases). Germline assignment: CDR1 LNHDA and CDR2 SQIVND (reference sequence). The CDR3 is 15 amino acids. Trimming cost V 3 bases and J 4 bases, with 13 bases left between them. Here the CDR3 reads CASSIWRGENQPQHF. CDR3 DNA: TGTGCCAGTAGTATTTGGCGGGGCGAAAATCAGCCCCAGCATTTT.

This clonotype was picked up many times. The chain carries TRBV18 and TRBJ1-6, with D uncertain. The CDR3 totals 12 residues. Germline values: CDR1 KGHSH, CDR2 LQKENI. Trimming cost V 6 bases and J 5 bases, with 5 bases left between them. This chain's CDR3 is CASSEDNSPLHF. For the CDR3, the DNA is TGTGCCAGCTCCGAGGATAATTCACCCCTCCACTTT.

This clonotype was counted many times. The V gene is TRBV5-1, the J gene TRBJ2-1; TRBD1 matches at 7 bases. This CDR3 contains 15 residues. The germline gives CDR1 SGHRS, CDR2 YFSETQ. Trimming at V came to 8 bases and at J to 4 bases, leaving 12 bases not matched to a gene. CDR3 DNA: TGCGCCAGACTCCCGTTGAGGACAGGTTACAATGAGCAGTTCTTC. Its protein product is CARLPLRTGYNEQFF.

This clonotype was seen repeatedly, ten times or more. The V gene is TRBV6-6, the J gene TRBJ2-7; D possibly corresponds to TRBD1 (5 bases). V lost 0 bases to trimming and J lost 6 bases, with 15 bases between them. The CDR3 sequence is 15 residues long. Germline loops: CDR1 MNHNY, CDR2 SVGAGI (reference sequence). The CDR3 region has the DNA TGTGCCAGCAGTTACTCGATGACCGACACAGGCGAGCAGTACTTC. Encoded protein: CASSYSMTDTGEQYF.

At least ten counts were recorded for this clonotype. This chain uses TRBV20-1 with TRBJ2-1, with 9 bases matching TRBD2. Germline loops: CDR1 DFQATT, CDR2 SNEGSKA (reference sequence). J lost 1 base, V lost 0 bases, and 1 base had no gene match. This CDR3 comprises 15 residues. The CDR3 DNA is TGCAGTGCTAGAGATAGCGGGAGTTCCTACAATGAGCAGTTCTTC. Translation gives CSARDSGSSYNEQFF.

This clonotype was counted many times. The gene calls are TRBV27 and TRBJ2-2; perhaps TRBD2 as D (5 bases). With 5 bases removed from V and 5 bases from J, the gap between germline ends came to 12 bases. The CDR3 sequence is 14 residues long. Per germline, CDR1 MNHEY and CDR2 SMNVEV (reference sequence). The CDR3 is CASSQALATGELFF. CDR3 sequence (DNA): TGTGCCAGCAGTCAGGCGCTAGCAACCGGGGAGCTGTTTTTT.

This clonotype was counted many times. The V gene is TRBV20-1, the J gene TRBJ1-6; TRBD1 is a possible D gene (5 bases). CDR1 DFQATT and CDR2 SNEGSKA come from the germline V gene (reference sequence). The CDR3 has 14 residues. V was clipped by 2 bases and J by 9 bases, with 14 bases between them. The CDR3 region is CSARRDRASSPLHF. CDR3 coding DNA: TGCAGTGCTAGACGGGACCGAGCTTCTTCACCCCTCCACTTT.

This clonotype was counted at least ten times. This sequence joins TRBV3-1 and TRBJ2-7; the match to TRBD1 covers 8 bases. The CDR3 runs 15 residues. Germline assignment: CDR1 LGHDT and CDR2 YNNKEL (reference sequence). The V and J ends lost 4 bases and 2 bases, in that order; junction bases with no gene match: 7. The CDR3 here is CASSLRDRRPYEQYF. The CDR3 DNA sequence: TGTGCCAGCAGCCTCCGGGACAGGCGACCCTACGAGCAGTACTTC.

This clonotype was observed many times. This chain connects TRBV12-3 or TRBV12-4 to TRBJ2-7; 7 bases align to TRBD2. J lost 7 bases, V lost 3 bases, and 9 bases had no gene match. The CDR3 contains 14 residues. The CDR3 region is CASSLRAGLSEQYF. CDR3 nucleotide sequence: TGTGCCAGCAGTTTGAGAGCGGGACTTAGTGAGCAGTACTTC.

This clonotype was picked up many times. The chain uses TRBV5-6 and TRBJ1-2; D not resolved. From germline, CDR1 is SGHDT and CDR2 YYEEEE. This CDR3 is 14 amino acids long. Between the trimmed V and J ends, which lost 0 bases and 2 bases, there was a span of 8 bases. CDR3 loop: CASSLAGLNYGYTF. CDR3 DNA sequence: TGTGCCAGCAGCTTGGCGGGGTTAAACTATGGCTACACCTTC.

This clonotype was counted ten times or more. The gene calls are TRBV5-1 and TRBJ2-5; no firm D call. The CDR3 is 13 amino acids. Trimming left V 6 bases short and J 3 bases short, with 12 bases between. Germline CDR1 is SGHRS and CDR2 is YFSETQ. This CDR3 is CASTEQSEETQYF. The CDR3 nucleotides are TGCGCCAGCACGGAGCAGTCAGAAGAGACCCAGTACTTC.

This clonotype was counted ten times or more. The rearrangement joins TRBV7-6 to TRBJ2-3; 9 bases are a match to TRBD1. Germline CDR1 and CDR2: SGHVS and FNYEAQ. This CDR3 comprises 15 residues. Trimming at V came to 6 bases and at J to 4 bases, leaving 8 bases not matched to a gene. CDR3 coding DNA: TGTGCCAGCAGGCCCGGGACAGGGTGGCCAGATACGCAGTATTTT. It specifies CASRPGTGWPDTQYF.

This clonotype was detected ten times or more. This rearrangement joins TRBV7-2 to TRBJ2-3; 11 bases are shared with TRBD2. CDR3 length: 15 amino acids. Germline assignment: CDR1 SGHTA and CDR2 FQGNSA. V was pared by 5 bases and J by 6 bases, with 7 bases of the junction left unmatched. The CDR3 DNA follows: TGTGCCAGCAGCGCCCTAGCGGGAGGTTTGGATACGCAGTATTTT. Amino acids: CASSALAGGLDTQYF.

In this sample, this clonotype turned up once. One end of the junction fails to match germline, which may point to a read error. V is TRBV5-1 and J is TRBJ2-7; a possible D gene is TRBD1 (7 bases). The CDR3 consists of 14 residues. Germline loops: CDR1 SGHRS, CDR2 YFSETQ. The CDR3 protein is CASSGQVKADPGRF. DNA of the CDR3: TGCGCCAGCAGCGGACAGGTAAAGGCCGATCCTGGGAGGTTC.

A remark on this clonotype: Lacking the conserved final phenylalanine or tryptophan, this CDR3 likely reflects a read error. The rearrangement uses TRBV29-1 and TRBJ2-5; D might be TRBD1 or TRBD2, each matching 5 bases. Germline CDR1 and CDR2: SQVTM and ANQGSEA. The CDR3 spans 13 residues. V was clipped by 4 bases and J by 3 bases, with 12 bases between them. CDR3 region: CSVVGGVKETQYN. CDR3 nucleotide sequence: TGCAGCGTTGTTGGGGGAGTAAAAGAGACCCAGTACAAC.